This is a list of T cell receptor beta chains from one sample in a study of blood T cell repertoires in COVID-19. The data were produced by immunoSEQ multiplex PCR, yet TCRdb's version contains in-frame clones alone and is incomplete. The sample yields 270,000 or so clones, 80% to 90% seen once. Material: peripheral blood. These receptors all stem from a woman in her 30s with active or convalescent COVID-19. The CDR3 runs from the conserved cysteine through the conserved F or W. The order of the fields is clone size, CDR3 length, D gene, V gene, J gene, CDR3 DNA, CDR3 protein. D genes are given only for firm matches. Size values are once, few and many counts, or a class for expanded clones, and some rows have none.

>-|17|-|TRBV19|TRBJ2-1
TGTGCCAGTAGTGTTCCTTGGACAGACGGCTCCTACAATGAGCAGTTCTTC
CASSVPWTDGSYNEQFF
>-|14|-|TRBV5-6|TRBJ2-7
TGTGCCAGCAGCTTGCAGGGCGAGCCCTACGAGCAGTACTTC
CASSLQGEPYEQYF
>-|17|TRBD1|TRBV19|TRBJ1-1
TGTGCCAGTAGCCCTTACTACGGGACAGGGACTGGCACTGAAGCTTTCTTT
CASSPYYGTGTGTEAFF
>-|19|-|TRBV4-1|TRBJ2-4
TGCGCCAGCAGCCAAGATCTTGAGGCAGGGCGCCTAGCCAAAAACATTCAGTACTTC
CASSQDLEAGRLAKNIQYF
>-|14|TRBD1|TRBV5-6|TRBJ2-5
TGTGCCAGCAGCGCGGGACAGGGTGGCGAGACCCAGTACTTC
CASSAGQGGETQYF
>-|14|TRBD2|TRBV12-5|TRBJ2-1
TGTGCTAGTGGGCTTAATAGCGGGGGGGGTGAGCAGTTCTTC
CASGLNSGGGEQFF
>-|15|-|TRBV11-2|TRBJ2-6
TGTGCCAGCAGCTCTCACTCGCCTGGGGCCAACGTCCTGACTTTC
CASSSHSPGANVLTF
>-|19|TRBD2|TRBV5-1|TRBJ2-1
TGCGCCAGCAGCGCCCCGGGACTAGCGGGGGGGTCGGGCCACAATGAGCAGTTCTTC
CASSAPGLAGGSGHNEQFF
>once|15|-|TRBV13|TRBJ2-6
TGTGCCAGCAGCTCACGGGGGTCCGGGGCCAACGTCCTGACTTTC
CASSSRGSGANVLTF
>-|17|-|TRBV12-2|TRBJ2-1
TGTGCAAGTCGCCGAACCCGACTAGCGGGGGGTCTGAATGAGCAGTTCTTC
CASRRTRLAGGLNEQFF
>-|16|TRBD2|TRBV5-1|TRBJ2-3
TGCGCCAGCAGCAGTGCTAGCGGGGGGGCCTCATATACGCAGTATTTT
CASSSASGGASYTQYF
>-|13|TRBD1|TRBV7-2|TRBJ1-2
TGTGCCAGCAGCTCGATGCCGCGATCAGGGGGCGCGTTC
CASSSMPRSGGAF
>-|17|-|TRBV7-2|TRBJ2-1
TGTGCCAGCAGCCTTCGCTTAGGGGGGGTCACCTACAATGAGCAGTTCTTC
CASSLRLGGVTYNEQFF
>-|15|TRBD2|TRBV7-2|TRBJ2-5
TGTGCCAGCAGCTCGCCGGGAGGGACTTTAGGGACCCAGTACTTC
CASSSPGGTLGTQYF
>-|20|TRBD2|TRBV5-1|TRBJ2-1
TGCGCCAGCAGCTTGGCCGGGGCTAGCGGGGGGAAAAGCTCCTACAATGAGCAGTTCTTC
CASSLAGASGGKSSYNEQFF
>-|14|TRBD2|TRBV4-1|TRBJ2-5
TGCGCCAGCAGCCAGTCTACTAGCGGAGAGACCCAGTACTTC
CASSQSTSGETQYF
>-|16|-|TRBV19|TRBJ2-3
TGTGCCAGTAGTCCCGGGGGGCTAGTGGCCACAGATACGCAGTATTTT
CASSPGGLVATDTQYF
>-|14|TRBD1|TRBV5-1|TRBJ2-7
TGCGCCAGCCACCCGGGACAGGCTTCCTACGAGCAGTACTTC
CASHPGQASYEQYF
>-|15|TRBD1|TRBV2|TRBJ1-2
TGTGCCAGCAGTCGTCAGGGGGTTAACTACTATGGCTACACCTTC
CASSRQGVNYYGYTF
>-|16|TRBD1|TRBV28|TRBJ1-5
TGTGCCAGCAGTTCACAAGGACAGGGGGCATCTCAGCCCCAGCATTTT
CASSSQGQGASQPQHF
>-|15|TRBD2|TRBV6-2/TRBV6-3|TRBJ2-1
TGTGCCAGCAGTTACAGCGGGGGGGCCAGGAATGAGCAGTTCTTC
CASSYSGGARNEQFF
>-|14|-|TRBV7-8|TRBJ1-5
TGTGCCAGCAGCTTAGGGGGACTCAATCAGCCCCAGCATTTT
CASSLGGLNQPQHF
>-|13|TRBD2|TRBV27|TRBJ2-1
TGTGCCAGCGGCGGGGGAATGTTGCATGAGCAGTTCTTC
CASGGGMLHEQFF
>-|13|-|TRBV4-1|TRBJ2-3
TGCGCCAGCAGCCAGGGGCAGACAGATACGCAGTATTTT
CASSQGQTDTQYF
>-|12|TRBD1|TRBV6-5|TRBJ1-2
TGTGCCAGCAGTAGACAGGGGTGGGGCTACACCTTC
CASSRQGWGYTF
>-|15|TRBD1|TRBV7-3|TRBJ2-2
TGTGCCAGCAGCTATCGACAGGGGGCGACCGGGGAGCTGTTTTTT
CASSYRQGATGELFF
>few|17|TRBD1|TRBV3-1/TRBV3-2|TRBJ2-7
TGTGCCAGCAGCCAAGATCCCCGGGACAGGGGTTCCTACGAGCAGTACTTC
CASSQDPRDRGSYEQYF
>-|15|TRBD1|TRBV2|TRBJ1-6
TGTGCCAGCAGGGGGGACAGGGCGAGGGAGTCACCCCTCCACTTT
CASRGDRARESPLHF
>-|13|TRBD1|TRBV7-9|TRBJ1-2
TGTGCCAGCAGCCCCGGGACAGGGTATGGCTACACCTTC
CASSPGTGYGYTF
>-|14|-|TRBV6-5|TRBJ2-7
TGTGCCAGCAGTTCTAACAGGGAGACCTACGAGCAGTACTTC
CASSSNRETYEQYF
>-|15|-|TRBV7-2|TRBJ1-1
TGTGCCAGCAGTTCGGCAGGGCCGAGGAACACTGAAGCTTTCTTT
CASSSAGPRNTEAFF
>once|13|-|TRBV7-9|TRBJ1-2
TGTGCCAGCACGTCTTCACTCAGGGGTGGCTACACCTTC
CASTSSLRGGYTF
>many|15|TRBD1|TRBV19|TRBJ2-7
TGTGCCAGTAAGGAGGGACAGGGGGTCTCCTACGAGCAGTACTTC
CASKEGQGVSYEQYF
>-|16|-|TRBV5-4|TRBJ1-1
TGTGCCAGCAGTCCTGGTGGGACTGATTCGAACACTGAAGCTTTCTTT
CASSPGGTDSNTEAFF
>-|15|-|TRBV14|TRBJ1-1
TGTGCCAGCAGCACCCGGACACTCTCGAACACTGAAGCTTTCTTT
CASSTRTLSNTEAFF
>-|14|-|TRBV6-5|TRBJ2-2
TGTGCCAGCGCTGGCAGGGGTAAAGACGGGGAGCTGTTTTTT
CASAGRGKDGELFF
>-|14|-|TRBV10-3|TRBJ2-7
TGTGCCATCAGTGAGTCGACGGGGTCCTACGAGCAGTACTTC
CAISESTGSYEQYF
>once|15|-|TRBV9|TRBJ2-3
TGTGCCAGCAGCGTCCAGGGGCGAAGCACAGATACGCAGTATTTT
CASSVQGRSTDTQYF
>-|13|-|TRBV18|TRBJ2-7
TGTGCCAGCTCAAGGGACAACTCCTACGAGCAGTACTTC
CASSRDNSYEQYF
>few|13|TRBD1|TRBV29-1|TRBJ1-2
TGCAGCGTCGCGGACAGGGAGGCGACTGGCTACACCTTC
CSVADREATGYTF
>once|16|TRBD2|TRBV10-2|TRBJ2-5
TGCGCCAGCAGTGAGTGGGCGGGGGGGCCGGTAGAGACCCAGTACTTC
CASSEWAGGPVETQYF
>once|15|-|TRBV7-9|TRBJ2-7
TGTGCCAGCAGCTTATCTCCTAGGTTATTGGACGAGCAGTACTTC
CASSLSPRLLDEQYF